This section outlines one TCR beta chain sequence together with its context. This record belongs to a study of cytomegalovirus exposure and HLA in healthy donors. The primer mix had 60 Vbeta and 13 Jbeta primers. Clones were read by immunoSEQ multiplex PCR, and TCRdb kept only the in-frame ones, dropping some. Of 110,000 to 150,000 clones listed, approximately 72% are singletons. V lost 4 bases and J 2 bases, leaving 10 bases between the germline ends. Germline V gene sequence: CDR1 SGHRS, CDR2 YFSETQ. The CDR3 is 13 amino acids. The TCR comes from a man in his forties or fifties in good health and CMV-seronegative. The sequencing input was PBMCs. J is TRBJ2-7 and V is TRBV5-1, with D perhaps matching TRBD1 (6 bases). The CDR3 DNA sequence: TGCGCCAGCAGCGAGGGACAAACCTACGAGCAGTACTTC. This translates into CASSEGQTYEQYF.